These T cell receptor beta chains were read from a single sample in a study of OX40 agonist ivuxolimab in advanced cancers. Profiled with immunoSEQ multiplex PCR; TCRdb holds only in-frame clones, not every one. The sample shows roughly 25,000 clones, approximately 80% of them seen only once. The sequencing used CD4+ or CD8+ T cells sorted from blood, collected in a trial of the OX40 agonist ivuxolimab. The source is an adult with an advanced solid tumor such as melanoma, head and neck, liver or kidney cancer. CDR3s include the opening cysteine and the closing phenylalanine or tryptophan. The order of the fields is J gene, V gene, CDR3 protein.

TRBJ2-2 | TRBV6-5 | CASRGGGSSTGELFF
TRBJ1-1 | TRBV19 | CASSNTMDTEAFF
TRBJ1-2 | TRBV6-6 | CASSYPPGQGDGYTF
TRBJ1-1 | TRBV4-1 | CASSPPRGSPGIEAFF
TRBJ1-5 | TRBV29-1 | CSVRADNSNQPQHF
TRBJ2-7 | TRBV5-1 | CASSFGGSLYEQYF
TRBJ1-2 | TRBV5-5 | CASSLGTGFNYGYTF
TRBJ1-2 | TRBV6-6 | CASRVGGTGAGGGYTF
TRBJ1-3 | TRBV7-2 | CASRPREVGNTIYF
TRBJ1-5 | TRBV19 | CASSFRQVGSNQPQHF
TRBJ2-5 | TRBV7-2 | CASSLNTKETQYF
TRBJ2-7 | TRBV6-5 | CASSYTAGTGGWEQYF
TRBJ1-3 | TRBV6-5 | CASRGGSVAGNTIYF
TRBJ2-3 | TRBV2 | CASSQTLDTQYF
TRBJ1-4 | TRBV4-3 | CASSQGQGREKLFF
TRBJ2-7 | TRBV28 | CASRPWGGYFQSLSSYEQYF
TRBJ2-3 | TRBV6-5 | CASSYSSARGDTQYF